Below, 31 T cell receptor beta chains from the same sample are listed, as sequenced in a study of T cells in localized non-small cell lung cancer. Profiled with immunoSEQ multiplex PCR; TCRdb holds only in-frame clones, not every one. The sample gives about 31,000 clones, over 75% of which show up once; 4.2% is in the top ten. The material sequenced was peripheral blood mononuclear cells, taken before any cancer treatment. All receptors come from a woman aged 40 to 75 with stage III lung adenocarcinoma.

The chain links TRBV5-6 to TRBJ2-7; the D gene could be TRBD1 or TRBD2 (5 bases each). Germline CDR1 SGHDT, CDR2 YYEEEE. This CDR3 has 12 amino acids. Trimming removed 4 bases at V and 7 bases at J, with 12 bases between. The CDR3, as DNA: TGTGCCAGCAGCATTCCGGGGCGGGAGCAGTACTTC. This codes for CASSIPGREQYF.

The chain is built from TRBV28 and TRBJ2-7; TRBD2 is a possible D gene (6 bases). The germline V gene has CDR1 MDHEN and CDR2 SYDVKM. The length of the CDR3 is 11 residues. With 3 bases removed from V and 12 bases from J, the gap between germline ends came to 12 bases. The CDR3 DNA sequence: TGTGCCAGCAGTTTTGCAGGAGGGTGGTACTTC. Translation gives CASSFAGGWYF.

The CDR3 sequence: CASSLAGGVGQDEAFF. Here the CDR3 DNA reads TGTGCCAGCTCCCTCGCCGGTGGGGTGGGGCAGGATGAAGCTTTCTTT. The rearrangement joins TRBV18 to TRBJ1-1; a possible D gene is TRBD1 (5 bases). V lost 6 bases and J 7 bases, leaving 24 bases between the germline ends. There are 16 residues in the CDR3. In germline, CDR1 is KGHSH, CDR2 LQKENI.

This chain uses TRBV6-5 with TRBJ1-5; D gene ambiguous. Germline-derived CDR1 and CDR2 are MNHEY and SVGAGI. The V end was cut by 0 bases, the J end by 6 bases, with 6 bases between. The length of the CDR3 is 13 residues. DNA for the CDR3: TGTGCCAGCAGTTACTCAAGGAGTCAGCCCCAGCATTTT. Amino acids: CASSYSRSQPQHF.

The chain has TRBV5-1 and TRBJ1-2, with a tentative D call TRBD1 (5 bases). Per germline, CDR1 SGHRS and CDR2 YFSETQ. V lost 1 base to trimming and J lost 3 bases, with 7 bases between them. This CDR3 comprises 13 residues. CDR3 protein: CASSLQGDYGYTF. CDR3 bases: TGCGCCAGCAGCTTGCAGGGAGACTATGGCTACACCTTC. The whole variable domain, filled in from reference TRBV5-1 and TRBJ1-2, reads KAGVTQTPRYLIKTRGQQVTLSCSPISGHRSVSWYQQTPGQGLQFLFEYFSETQRNKGNFPGRFSGRQFSNSRSEMNVSTLELGDSALYLCASSLQGDYGYTFGSGTRLTVV.

The chain joins TRBV29-1 to TRBJ1-1; the D is unclear. Germline assignment: CDR1 SQVTM and CDR2 ANQGSEA. The CDR3 consists of 15 residues. The germline V and J ends were trimmed by 3 bases and 1 base, with 15 bases remaining between them. CDR3 loop: CSVDGVQTQNTEAFF. The CDR3 DNA sequence: TGCAGCGTTGACGGAGTCCAGACTCAGAACACTGAAGCTTTCTTT.

This chain uses TRBV7-9 with TRBJ2-4; D gene ambiguous. The CDR3 is 14 amino acids. Germline V CDR1 and CDR2: SEHNR, FQNEAQ (reference sequence). Trimming removed 4 bases at V and 8 bases at J, with 15 bases between. The CDR3 loop reads CASSSPRFGDIQYF. CDR3 sequence (DNA): TGTGCCAGCAGCTCTCCCCGATTTGGCGACATTCAGTACTTC.

The chain has TRBV27 and TRBJ2-7; D is possibly TRBD1 or TRBD2 (5 bases each). The V and J ends lost 5 bases and 5 bases respectively, with 22 bases between them. CDR1 and CDR2 from the germline V gene are MNHEY and SMNVEV (reference sequence). This CDR3 comprises 16 residues. The CDR3 protein is CASSPLPGHLPHEQYF. The CDR3, as DNA: TGTGCCAGCAGTCCCCTCCCGGGGCACCTCCCCCACGAGCAGTACTTC.

This chain joins TRBV28 and TRBJ2-3; D remains ambiguous. The CDR3 has 15 residues. Germline V gene data show CDR1 as MDHEN and CDR2 as SYDVKM. The germline V and J ends were trimmed by 5 bases and 5 bases, with 17 bases remaining between them. This CDR3 is CASSPKLGSGDTQYF. As DNA, the CDR3 is TGTGCCAGCAGTCCTAAGCTGGGGTCCGGAGATACGCAGTATTTT.

CDR3 sequence: CASSAQVGRGEQYF. Written as DNA, the CDR3 is TGTGCCAGCAGCGCCCAGGTGGGACGGGGCGAGCAGTACTTC. V and J are TRBV9 and TRBJ2-7, with D possibly called TRBD1 or TRBD2 (5 bases each). This CDR3 is built from 14 residues. The germline V gene has CDR1 SGDLS and CDR2 YYNGEE. The germline V and J ends were trimmed by 3 bases and 6 bases, with 16 bases remaining between them. Variable domain in full (rest from reference TRBV9 and TRBJ2-7): DSGVTQTPKHLITATGQRVTLRCSPRSGDLSVYWYQQSLDQGLQFLIQYYNGEERAKGNILERFSAQQFPDLHSELNLSSLELGDSALYFCASSAQVGRGEQYFGPGTRLTVT.

The genes are TRBV29-1 and TRBJ1-4; D perhaps matches TRBD1 (5 bases). This CDR3 has 11 amino acids. The V gene lost 3 bases and the J gene lost 8 bases, with 7 bases spanning the gap. Germline lookup yields CDR1 SQVTM and CDR2 ANQGSEA. The CDR3 loop reads CSVEAGEKLFF. The CDR3, as DNA: TGCAGCGTTGAGGCAGGGGAAAAACTGTTTTTT.

V gene TRBV2 combines with J gene TRBJ2-5, with 15 bases lining up with TRBD2. Germline V gene lookup returns CDR1 SNHLY and CDR2 FYNNEI. V shed 6 bases and J 2 bases; nucleotides not matched to a gene: 1. The CDR3 runs to 15 residues. The chain's CDR3 is CASSGTSGGQETQYF. The CDR3 DNA sequence: TGTGCCAGCAGCGGGACTAGCGGGGGGCAAGAGACCCAGTACTTC.

J is TRBJ1-3 and V is TRBV7-2, with a possible D match to TRBD1 (6 bases). V lost 4 bases and J 1 base, leaving 20 bases between the germline ends. Germline V CDR1 and CDR2: SGHTA, FQGNSA. The CDR3 loop spans 18 amino acids. The CDR3 loop is CASSSNPRTAYSGNTIYF. In nucleotides, the CDR3 is TGTGCCAGCAGCTCCAACCCGCGGACAGCCTATTCTGGAAACACCATATATTTT. The full variable domain, in which reference TRBV7-2 and TRBJ1-3 provide the parts outside the CDR3, is GAGVSQSPSNKVTEKGKDVELRCDPISGHTALYWYRQSLGQGLEFLIYFQGNSAPDKSGLPSDRFSAERTGGSVSTLTIQRTQQEDSAVYLCASSSNPRTAYSGNTIYFGEGSWLTVV.

The V call is TRBV27, the J call TRBJ1-5; D possibly corresponds to TRBD1 (6 bases). The CDR3 sequence is 13 residues long. V shed 2 bases and J shed 6 bases, with 8 bases lying between them. The V gene's germline CDR1 is MNHEY and CDR2 SMNVEV (reference sequence). CDR3 nucleotide sequence: TGTGCCAGCAGTTTAGGGGGCACTCAGCCCCAGCATTTT. This gives the protein CASSLGGTQPQHF.

This clone was detected only once. The rearrangement uses TRBV14 and TRBJ2-3; D gene unclear. Trimming stripped 3 bases from V and 2 bases from J, with 9 bases between. This CDR3 spans 14 amino acids. From germline, CDR1 is SGHDN and CDR2 FVKESK. CDR3 loop: CASSHLGYTDTQYF. As DNA, the CDR3 is TGTGCCAGCAGCCACCTGGGGTACACAGATACGCAGTATTTT.

The chain links TRBV28 to TRBJ2-7; D possibly corresponds to TRBD1 (5 bases). V was shortened by 5 bases and J by 3 bases, with 14 bases between the two germline ends. CDR1 MDHEN and CDR2 SYDVKM come from the germline V gene. The length of the CDR3 is 14 residues. The CDR3 DNA is TGTGCCAGCAGTCCGTCTGGGGCATTCTACGAGCAGTACTTC. Translation: CASSPSGAFYEQYF.

The V and J genes are TRBV5-6 and TRBJ2-1; no definite D call. Trimming stripped 6 bases from V and 0 bases from J, with 4 bases between. In germline, CDR1 is SGHDT, CDR2 YYEEEE. The CDR3 spans 12 residues. Here the CDR3 reads CASKSSYNEQFF. The DNA of the CDR3 is TGTGCCAGCAAGAGCTCCTACAATGAGCAGTTCTTC.

J is TRBJ1-1 and V is TRBV14; D is undetermined. The CDR3 is made up of 11 amino acids. V was pared by 5 bases and J by 6 bases, with 7 bases between. Germline CDR1 and CDR2: SGHDN and FVKESK. The CDR3 sequence: CASSNRAEAFF. CDR3 bases: TGTGCCAGCAGCAATAGAGCTGAAGCTTTCTTT.

The chain uses TRBV30 and TRBJ1-2; the D is unclear. Germline CDR1 reads GTSNPN; CDR2 reads SVGIG (reference sequence). Trimming pared 0 bases from V and 8 bases from J, leaving 7 bases between. The CDR3 is 11 amino acids. CDR3 sequence (DNA): TGTGCCTGGAGTGTTCTGGGAGGCTACACCTTC. Translating it yields CAWSVLGGYTF. Full variable domain (rest looked up from reference TRBV30 and TRBJ1-2): SQTIHQWPATLVQPVGSPLSLECTVEGTSNPNLYWYRQAAGRGLQLLFYSVGIGQISSEVPQNLSASRPQDRQFILSSKKLLLSDSGFYLCAWSVLGGYTFGSGTRLTVV.

This chain connects TRBV29-1 to TRBJ2-3; 8 bases are shared with TRBD2. The CDR3 has 14 amino acids. The trim removed 6 bases at V and 0 bases at J, leaving 5 bases unmatched. CDR1 is SQVTM, CDR2 ANQGSEA, per germline. The CDR3 bases are TGCAGCGTCCAACTAGCGGATAGCACAGATACGCAGTATTTT. Protein sequence: CSVQLADSTDTQYF.

This clone was detected once. J is TRBJ2-1 and V is TRBV19, with TRBD1 identical over 11 bases. CDR1 LNHDA and CDR2 SQIVND come from the germline V gene (reference sequence). The CDR3 loop spans 17 amino acids. The V segment lost 5 bases and the J segment 6 bases; nucleotides outside the gene matches: 12. For the CDR3, the DNA is TGTGCCAGTAGTTTACGGAGAGGACAGGGGGCTATCAATGAGCAGTTCTTC. Translation: CASSLRRGQGAINEQFF.

The chain links TRBV18 to TRBJ2-3; perhaps TRBD1 as D (6 bases). V lost 1 base to trimming and J lost 6 bases, with 8 bases between them. Germline loops: CDR1 KGHSH, CDR2 LQKENI. The CDR3 spans 13 residues. CDR3 in DNA: TGTGCCAGCTCACCACAGAGGGGGGATACGCAGTATTTT. Amino acid sequence: CASSPQRGDTQYF.

The genes are TRBV12-5 and TRBJ1-1, with D tentatively TRBD1 (6 bases). Germline-derived CDR1 and CDR2 are LGHNT and FRNRAP. V lost 6 bases and J lost 0, with 14 bases in between. CDR3 length equals 15 residues. The chain's CDR3 is CASGSDSYMNTEAFF. The CDR3 DNA sequence: TGTGCTAGTGGATCGGACAGCTACATGAACACTGAAGCTTTCTTT.

The V gene is TRBV6-4, the J gene TRBJ2-1, with 9 positions matching TRBD1. The CDR3 contains 15 residues. V lost 4 bases to trimming and J lost 7 bases; unmatched junction nucleotides: 8. The germline CDR1 and CDR2 sequences are MRHNA and SNTAGT. CDR3 coding DNA: TGTGCCAGCAGTGGGGATCGAGACAGGGGGAATGAGCAGTTCTTC. Amino acid sequence: CASSGDRDRGNEQFF.

This chain joins TRBV11-2 and TRBJ1-5, with D tentatively TRBD1 (5 bases). Trimming left V 5 bases short and J 7 bases short, with 21 bases between. Germline V lookup: CDR1 SGHAT, CDR2 FQNNGV. The CDR3 spans 16 residues. The CDR3 DNA follows: TGTGCCAGCAGCCGGGGAGGGTTCAGGGCCCCCCAGCCCCAGCATTTT. This translates into CASSRGGFRAPQPQHF.

V usage is TRBV11-2 and J usage is TRBJ1-1, with TRBD1 matching 7 bases. V shed 3 bases and J 5 bases; nucleotides not matched to a gene: 18. CDR3 length equals 18 residues. Germline V lookup: CDR1 SGHAT, CDR2 FQNNGV. The CDR3 loop reads CASSFEGRGGPKATEAFF. In DNA form, the CDR3 reads TGTGCCAGCAGCTTCGAGGGCCGAGGGGGCCCCAAGGCTACTGAAGCTTTCTTT.

CDR3 DNA: TGTGCCTGGAGTCCCGGGACGGCTGGAAACACCATATATTTT. Residues: CAWSPGTAGNTIYF. This sequence joins TRBV30 and TRBJ1-3, with TRBD1 as a possible D gene (5 bases). The CDR3 has 14 amino acids. V dropped 2 bases and J dropped 2 bases, with 10 bases sitting between them. Germline V CDR1 and CDR2: GTSNPN, SVGIG (reference sequence).

The J gene is TRBJ2-7, the V gene TRBV7-2, with TRBD1 matching over 9 bases. The length of the CDR3 is 15 residues. The trim removed 5 bases at V and 3 bases at J, leaving 8 bases unmatched. Looked up from germline, CDR1 is SGHTA and CDR2 is FQGNSA. CDR3 residues: CASSHRDRVYYEQYF. CDR3 DNA: TGTGCCAGCAGCCACCGGGACAGGGTTTACTACGAGCAGTACTTC.

The chain couples TRBV2 to TRBJ1-1, with 7 bases that match TRBD1. Germline V CDR1 and CDR2: SNHLY, FYNNEI. The CDR3 length is 14 residues. Unmatched junction bases numbered 8, after V lost 5 bases and J lost 5 bases. CDR3 DNA: TGTGCCAGCAGTAAGACAGGGCCGGGGACTGAAGCTTTCTTT. This codes for CASSKTGPGTEAFF.

V gene TRBV29-1 combines with J gene TRBJ2-2; TRBD2 matches at 9 bases. Germline V gene data show CDR1 as SQVTM and CDR2 as ANQGSEA. This CDR3 is built from 15 residues. The junction had 4 bases not matched to a gene; V was cut back by 3 bases and J by 2 bases. The CDR3 sequence: CSVEGLAGNTGELFF. DNA for the CDR3: TGCAGCGTTGAGGGGCTAGCGGGAAACACCGGGGAGCTGTTTTTT.

The CDR3 region is CASSVKPETGELFF. The CDR3, as DNA: TGTGCCAGCAGCGTGAAGCCGGAAACCGGGGAGCTGTTTTTT. The rearrangement joins TRBV9 to TRBJ2-2, with no clear D. The CDR3 has 14 amino acids. V was shortened by 2 bases and J by 5 bases, with 10 bases between the two germline ends. The V gene's germline CDR1 is SGDLS and CDR2 YYNGEE.